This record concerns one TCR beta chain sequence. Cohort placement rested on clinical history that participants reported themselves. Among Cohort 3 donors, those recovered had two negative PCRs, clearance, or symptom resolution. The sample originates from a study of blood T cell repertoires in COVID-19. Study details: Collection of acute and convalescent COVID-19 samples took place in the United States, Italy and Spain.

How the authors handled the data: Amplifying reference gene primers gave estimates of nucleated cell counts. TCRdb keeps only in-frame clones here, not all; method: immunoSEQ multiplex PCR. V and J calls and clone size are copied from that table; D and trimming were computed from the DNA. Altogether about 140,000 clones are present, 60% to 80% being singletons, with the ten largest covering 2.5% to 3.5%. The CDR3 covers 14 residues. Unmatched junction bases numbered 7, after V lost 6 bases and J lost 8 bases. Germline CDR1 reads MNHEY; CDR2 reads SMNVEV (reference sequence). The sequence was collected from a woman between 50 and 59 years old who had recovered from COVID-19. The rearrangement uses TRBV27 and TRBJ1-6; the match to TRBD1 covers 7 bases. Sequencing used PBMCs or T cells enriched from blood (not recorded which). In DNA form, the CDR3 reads TGTGCCAGCAGGCAACAGGGGTCGGATTCACCCCTCCACTTT. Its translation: CASRQQGSDSPLHF.